A selection of T cell receptor beta chains follows, all from one sample in a study of T cell responses to AZD1222 COVID-19 vaccine. Sequenced by immunoSEQ multiplex PCR; TCRdb stores in-frame clones only, minus some. The data contain some 96,000 clones, about nine tenths of them singletons. Sequencing was performed on peripheral blood, taken on day 0 of AZD1222 vaccination. All receptors derive from an adult in good health. CDR3s include the opening cysteine and the closing phenylalanine or tryptophan. The order of the fields is D gene, J gene, V gene, CDR3 DNA, CDR3 protein. D genes are given only for firm matches.

D: .
J: TRBJ2-1
V: TRBV28
DNA: TGTGCCAGCAGTTTGACAGTCAATGAGCAGTTCTTC
CDR3: CASSLTVNEQFF

D: TRBD1
J: TRBJ2-7
V: TRBV27
DNA: TGTGCCAGCAGATGGACAGGGGATTACGAGCAGTACTTC
CDR3: CASRWTGDYEQYF

D: .
J: TRBJ1-5
V: TRBV27
DNA: TGTGCCAGCAGTCCCTTCGGGGTTTCGGGCAATCAGCCCCAGCATTTT
CDR3: CASSPFGVSGNQPQHF

D: .
J: TRBJ2-3
V: TRBV7-3
DNA: TGTGCCAGCAGCTTAATGTTCGTCACAGATACGCAGTATTTT
CDR3: CASSLMFVTDTQYF

D: TRBD1
J: TRBJ2-2
V: TRBV15
DNA: TGTGCCACCAGTTCGGACAGGGAGCCCGGGGAGCTGTTTTTT
CDR3: CATSSDREPGELFF

D: TRBD1
J: TRBJ1-5
V: TRBV5-1
DNA: TGCGCCAGCAGCGTCCAGGGGGAGGTGGGTCAGCCCCAGCATTTT
CDR3: CASSVQGEVGQPQHF

D: .
J: TRBJ1-3
V: TRBV3-1/TRBV3-2
DNA: TGTGCCAGCAGACTACAGGACTCTGGTGGAAACACCATATATTTT
CDR3: CASRLQDSGGNTIYF

D: TRBD1
J: TRBJ2-2
V: TRBV5-6
DNA: TGTGCCAGCAGCTTCTACAGGGGTACCGGGGAGCTGTTTTTT
CDR3: CASSFYRGTGELFF

D: .
J: TRBJ1-1
V: TRBV28
DNA: TGTGCCAGCAGTTCCGGGACATCGAACACTGAAGCTTTCTTT
CDR3: CASSSGTSNTEAFF

D: .
J: TRBJ2-2
V: TRBV28
DNA: TGTGCCAGCAGTTTACCGATTACCGGGGCCAGGACCGGGGAGCTGTTTTTT
CDR3: CASSLPITGARTGELFF

D: .
J: TRBJ1-5
V: TRBV19
DNA: TGTGCCAGTAGAAATGACAGGACGGGAGGACAGCCCCAGCATTTT
CDR3: CASRNDRTGGQPQHF

D: TRBD1
J: TRBJ1-2
V: TRBV5-1
DNA: TGCGCCAGCAGCTTGGAAGCAGGGGGCGACTATGGCTACACCTTC
CDR3: CASSLEAGGDYGYTF